One sample yielded the 18 T cell receptor beta chains listed below, sequenced in a study of CD8 T cells in Susac syndrome. Reverse transcription of roughly 0.5 to 1 ug RNA was carried out with random hexamers. TCRdb fed the immunoSEQ multiplex PCR reads into MiXCR, producing one record per CDR3 protein. The sample holds 160,000 or so distinct CDR3 sequences, roughly 96% seen once. Material for sequencing was CD4+ T cells from PBMCs. Receptor source: a human donor with Susac syndrome.

The chain has TRBV2 and TRBJ2-5, with a possible D match to TRBD2 (6 bases). CDR3 size: 14 residues. Per the germline V gene, CDR1 is SNHLY and CDR2 is FYNNEI. V was trimmed by 6 bases and J by 1 base, leaving 12 bases between them. CDR3 sequence reads: CASSAGLLQETQYF. The CDR3 nucleotides are TGTGCCAGCAGCGCGGGACTTCTCCAAGAGACCCAGTACTTC.

The chain is built from TRBV5-1 and TRBJ2-7; D ambiguous. The germline V and J ends were trimmed by 5 bases and 5 bases, with 17 bases remaining between them. The V gene's germline CDR1 is SGHRS and CDR2 YFSETQ. The CDR3 loop spans 14 amino acids. The CDR3 bases are TGCGCCAGCAGTTCTACCCGAACCGTGGACGAGCAGTACTTC. Encoded protein: CASSSTRTVDEQYF. The full variable domain, completed using reference TRBV5-1 and TRBJ2-7, is KAGVTQTPRYLIKTRGQQVTLSCSPISGHRSVSWYQQTPGQGLQFLFEYFSETQRNKGNFPGRFSGRQFSNSRSEMNVSTLELGDSALYLCASSSTRTVDEQYFGPGTRLTVT.

The chain's CDR3 is CSAEGGQGTDTQYF. CDR3 sequence (DNA): TGCAGTGCAGAGGGGGGTCAGGGTACAGATACGCAGTATTTT. The chain is built from TRBV20-1 and TRBJ2-3; the D call may be TRBD1 or TRBD2 (6 bases each). Trimming took 6 bases from V and 3 from J, leaving 16 bases between them. Per the germline V gene, CDR1 is DFQATT and CDR2 is SNEGSKA (reference sequence). The CDR3 runs to 14 residues.

The V call is TRBV23-1, the J call TRBJ1-1; D uncertain. TRBV23-1 is treated as an ORF (open reading frame) with a function not yet certain. The CDR3 is made up of 12 amino acids. V was trimmed by 3 bases and J by 11 bases, leaving 13 bases between them. This CDR3 is CASSQPGFRAFF. The CDR3 coding sequence is TGCGCCAGCAGTCAGCCTGGGTTCCGGGCTTTCTTT.

The rearrangement uses TRBV20-1 and TRBJ1-5, with D tentatively TRBD1 (5 bases). V lost 0 bases to trimming and J lost 7 bases, with 28 bases between them. CDR3 length: 19 residues. Germline CDR1 and CDR2: DFQATT and SNEGSKA (reference sequence). The CDR3 coding sequence is TGCAGTGCTAGAGATCAGGGAGGCGGCAGAATTCGGCTCGGGCAGCCCCAGCATTTT. This codes for CSARDQGGGRIRLGQPQHF.

The chain carries TRBV9 and TRBJ2-4; 10 nucleotides agree with TRBD1. V shed 4 bases and J 3 bases; nucleotides not matched to a gene: 10. CDR3 size: 17 residues. Germline-derived CDR1 and CDR2 are SGDLS and YYNGEE. In DNA, the CDR3 is TGTGCCAGCAGCCCATCTTGGACAGGGGGGGACAAAAACATTCAGTACTTC. The encoded protein is CASSPSWTGGDKNIQYF.

The chain carries TRBV5-1 and TRBJ2-5, with D perhaps matching TRBD2 (6 bases). The CDR3 covers 14 residues. Trimming took off 4 bases at V and 0 bases at J, with 10 bases between the two ends. CDR1 SGHRS and CDR2 YFSETQ come from the germline V gene. The CDR3 DNA reads as TGCGCCAGCAGCAAACGGACTAACCAAGAGACCCAGTACTTC. Translated: CASSKRTNQETQYF.

This sequence joins TRBV19 and TRBJ2-1, with D uncertain. The CDR3 loop spans 13 amino acids. Germline CDR1 reads LNHDA; CDR2 reads SQIVND (reference sequence). Trimming pared 4 bases from V and 7 bases from J, leaving 11 bases between. The CDR3 bases are TGTGCCAGTAGTACCAGCTTTCAAAATGAGCAGTTCTTC. It yields the protein CASSTSFQNEQFF.

This sequence joins TRBV11-2 and TRBJ2-5; TRBD1 might be the D (5 bases). In germline, CDR1 is SGHAT, CDR2 FQNNGV. V shed 5 bases and J shed 2 bases, with 12 bases lying between them. The CDR3 has 14 amino acids. CDR3 sequence: CASSAQRQQETQYF. The DNA for the CDR3 is TGTGCCAGCAGCGCACAGAGACAGCAAGAGACCCAGTACTTC.

Remarks on this clonotype: It is likely a read error, because the conserved phenylalanine at the end of the CDR3 is missing. The chain recombines TRBV14 with TRBJ2-7; D is uncertain. Germline V lookup: CDR1 SGHDN, CDR2 FVKESK. V was shortened by 4 bases and J by 2 bases, with 3 bases between the two germline ends. The CDR3 loop spans 11 amino acids. CDR3 DNA: TGTGCCAGCAGCCTACCCTACGAGCAGTACTTG. This encodes CASSLPYEQYL.

This rearrangement joins TRBV5-6 to TRBJ2-7; D possibly corresponds to TRBD2 (6 bases). Trimming cost V 4 bases and J 0 bases, with 14 bases left between them. The CDR3 contains 15 residues. Germline lookup yields CDR1 SGHDT and CDR2 YYEEEE. The CDR3 spells CASSLGTVNSYEQYF. CDR3 nucleotide sequence: TGTGCCAGCAGCCTAGGGACTGTTAACTCCTACGAGCAGTACTTC.

V is TRBV29-1 and J is TRBJ2-5; either TRBD1 or TRBD2 may fit D (5 bases each). Germline CDR1 reads SQVTM; CDR2 reads ANQGSEA. The CDR3 is 13 residues long. V lost 7 bases and J 4 bases, leaving 16 bases between the germline ends. CDR3 nucleotides: TGCAGCGGTAGAACCGGGACCAGAGAGACCCAGTACTTC. This encodes CSGRTGTRETQYF.

This clonotype appeared a single time. This chain uses TRBV20-1 with TRBJ2-5; D is perhaps TRBD1 or TRBD2 (5 bases each). This CDR3 spans 15 amino acids. Germline-derived CDR1 and CDR2 are DFQATT and SNEGSKA (reference sequence). V was trimmed by 0 bases and J by 1 base, leaving 12 bases between them. The CDR3 here is CSARDGGQPQETQYF. The CDR3 nucleotides are TGCAGTGCTAGAGATGGAGGACAACCCCAAGAGACCCAGTACTTC.

The gene calls are TRBV20-1 and TRBJ2-3; D is uncertain. CDR1 is DFQATT, CDR2 SNEGSKA, per germline (reference sequence). V was clipped by 1 base and J by 2 bases, with 16 bases between them. The CDR3 spans 16 residues. The CDR3 DNA sequence: TGCAGTGCTAGAGCACCGTGGGGATCAACCACAGATACGCAGTATTTT. This encodes CSARAPWGSTTDTQYF.

The chain has TRBV29-1 and TRBJ1-2; no clear D. Germline V gene lookup returns CDR1 SQVTM and CDR2 ANQGSEA. With 7 bases removed from V and 6 bases from J, the gap between germline ends came to 12 bases. This CDR3 has 11 residues. CDR3 nucleotide sequence: TGCAGCGGGCTGACACCGAATGGCTACACCTTC. Translated: CSGLTPNGYTF.

The CDR3 here is CSVVQTNTEAFF. CDR3 sequence (DNA): TGCAGCGTTGTACAAACCAACACTGAAGCTTTCTTT. J is TRBJ1-1 and V is TRBV29-1, with unresolved D. The V end lost 4 bases, the J end lost 2 bases, and 8 bases lay between the germline ends. CDR1 and CDR2 (germline): SQVTM, ANQGSEA. This CDR3 comprises 12 residues.

J is TRBJ2-1 and V is TRBV2; 7 bases agree with TRBD2. V lost 0 bases to trimming and J lost 2 bases; unmatched junction nucleotides: 10. CDR3 size: 18 residues. CDR1 SNHLY and CDR2 FYNNEI come from the germline V gene. CDR3 amino acids: CASSEAGGSSFPYNEQFF. The CDR3, as DNA: TGTGCCAGCAGTGAAGCCGGCGGGAGTAGTTTTCCCTACAATGAGCAGTTCTTC. The whole variable domain, filled in from reference TRBV2 and TRBJ2-1, reads EPEVTQTPSHQVTQMGQEVILRCVPISNHLYFYWYRQILGQKVEFLVSFYNNEISEKSEIFDDQFSVERPDGSNFTLKIRSTKLEDSAMYFCASSEAGGSSFPYNEQFFGPGTRLTVL.

This rearrangement joins TRBV6-5 to TRBJ1-1; possibly TRBD1 for D (6 bases). Germline CDR1 reads MNHEY; CDR2 reads SVGAGI. The CDR3 contains 16 residues. Trimming took 4 bases from V and 1 from J, leaving 16 bases between them. CDR3 sequence: CASSSPNRVRNTEAFF. The CDR3 coding sequence is TGTGCCAGCAGTTCGCCTAACAGGGTCAGGAACACTGAAGCTTTCTTT.